This TCR beta chain was identified during a study of post-analysis software for immune sequencing data. Background on the study: Relapsing-remitting, secondary progressive and progressive-relapsing forms made up the multiple sclerosis disease courses.

Study results and limitations: TRBV5-6, TRBV5-1 and TRBV20-1 were among four or five TRBV segments more frequent in patients than controls.

Incorporated into the TCR beta cDNA libraries were unique molecular identifiers, which served to reduce PCR and sequencing biases. MiXCR, applied by TCRdb to the PCR reads, yields one record per CDR3 protein. The sample lists roughly 600,000 distinct CDR3 sequences; about 40% were seen once. This clonotype was counted only a few times. Antigen unknown. J gave up 5 bases and V 5 bases, and 11 bases lay outside the gene matches. The V gene's germline CDR1 is SGHTA and CDR2 FQGTGA. The CDR3 loop spans 15 amino acids. The TCR originated in a girl aged 10 to 17 with multiple sclerosis. The gene calls are TRBV7-3 and TRBJ2-7; the match to TRBD2 covers 8 bases. Sequencing was done on a sample of blood. This chain's CDR3 is CASSPTGGTSDEQYF. The CDR3 DNA is TGTGCCAGCAGCCCTACGGGGGGGACGTCTGACGAGCAGTACTTC.